These 25 T cell receptor beta chains originate from one sample sequenced in a study of cytomegalovirus exposure and HLA in healthy donors. Here immunoSEQ multiplex PCR was the method, and the copy in TCRdb shows in-frame clones only, minus some. The sample consists of tens of thousands of clones, roughly 95% of them appearing once. Sequencing input: PBMCs. These receptor sequences come from a young man in good health and CMV-seronegative.

The V gene is TRBV6-4, the J gene TRBJ1-6, with 7 bases identical to TRBD1. J lost 9 bases, V lost 2 bases, and 4 bases had no gene match. The CDR3 covers 14 residues. CDR1 MRHNA and CDR2 SNTAGT come from the germline V gene. CDR3 nucleotides: TGTGCCAGCAGTGACACAGGGGAGATTTCACCCCTCCACTTT. Amino acids: CASSDTGEISPLHF.

This chain connects TRBV6-1 to TRBJ1-2; D gene unclear. This CDR3 is 13 amino acids long. Germline CDR1 MNHNS, CDR2 SASEGT. V lost 1 base to trimming and J lost 7 bases, with 10 bases between them. The CDR3 spells CASSEETGTGYTF. CDR3 bases: TGTGCCAGCAGTGAAGAGACTGGAACTGGCTACACCTTC.

This chain uses TRBV28 with TRBJ2-5, with D maybe TRBD1 (5 bases). Looked up from germline, CDR1 is MDHEN and CDR2 is SYDVKM. The germline V and J ends were trimmed by 5 bases and 2 bases, with 15 bases remaining between them. CDR3 size: 15 residues. The CDR3 DNA reads TGTGCCAGCAGTCCTTGGCAGGGTTGGCAAGAGACCCAGTACTTC. Its protein product is CASSPWQGWQETQYF.

J is TRBJ1-5 and V is TRBV6-6; TRBD1 matches at 8 bases. Germline V gives CDR1 MNHNY, CDR2 SVGAGI (reference sequence). This CDR3 region has 16 residues. The trim removed 5 bases at V and 2 bases at J, leaving 8 bases unmatched. DNA of the CDR3: TGTGCCAGCAGTCCCGGACAGGGAATGGGCAATCAGCCCCAGCATTTT. Translated: CASSPGQGMGNQPQHF.

The V call is TRBV6-6, the J call TRBJ2-3; TRBD1 matches at 10 bases. This CDR3 contains 15 residues. Germline V gene data show CDR1 as MNHNY and CDR2 as SVGAGI (reference sequence). Germline trimming cut 7 bases from V and 5 bases from J; bases unmatched to any gene: 9. CDR3 amino acids: CASIPMTGGGDTQYF. Here the CDR3 DNA reads TGTGCCAGCATCCCTATGACAGGGGGCGGAGATACGCAGTATTTT.

The V gene is TRBV27, the J gene TRBJ2-3; possibly TRBD2 for D (7 bases). Germline CDR1 and CDR2: MNHEY and SMNVEV (reference sequence). Trimming shortened V by 1 base and J by 5 bases, and 13 bases separated the two germline ends. This CDR3 has 15 residues. The CDR3: CASSLWAGAIDTQYF. The DNA of the CDR3 is TGTGCCAGCAGTTTATGGGCGGGGGCTATAGATACGCAGTATTTT.

The chain has TRBV14 and TRBJ2-2; the match to TRBD1 covers 7 bases. Trimming at V came to 0 bases and at J to 2 bases, leaving 6 bases not matched to a gene. The CDR3 totals 17 residues. Germline CDR1 is SGHDN and CDR2 is FVKESK. CDR3 sequence (DNA): TGTGCCAGCAGCCAAGATTTCAGGGGGATTAACACCGGGGAGCTGTTTTTT. This gives the protein CASSQDFRGINTGELFF.

This chain joins TRBV7-8 and TRBJ2-2; TRBD1 might be the D (5 bases). Germline V gene lookup returns CDR1 SGHVS and CDR2 FQNEAQ. The V end was cut by 0 bases, the J end by 4 bases, with 12 bases between. The CDR3 has 16 amino acids. CDR3 sequence: CASSLAYGQGTGELFF. Here the CDR3 DNA reads TGTGCCAGCAGCTTAGCGTACGGACAAGGCACCGGGGAGCTGTTTTTT.

As concerns this clone: Other DNA sequences from this sample encode an identical CDR3 as well. The rearrangement uses TRBV6-5 and TRBJ1-1; TRBD1 might be the D (5 bases). Trimming pared 2 bases from V and 1 base from J, leaving 5 bases between. Per the germline V gene, CDR1 is MNHEY and CDR2 is SVGAGI. This CDR3 contains 13 residues. The CDR3 bases are TGTGCCAGCAGTTACAGGGGGAACACTGAAGCTTTCTTT. Translated, it gives CASSYRGNTEAFF.

The chain recombines TRBV25-1 with TRBJ2-7; tentative D call: TRBD1 (6 bases). Looked up from germline, CDR1 is MGHDK and CDR2 is SYGVNS. Trimming stripped 5 bases from V and 4 bases from J, with 15 bases between. This CDR3 is built from 14 residues. The CDR3 is CASSRDTGAYEQYF. CDR3 bases: TGTGCCAGCAGTAGGGACACCGGGGCTTACGAGCAGTACTTC.

V is TRBV5-4 and J is TRBJ1-2; 11 nucleotides agree with TRBD1. The V segment lost 0 bases and the J segment 3 bases; nucleotides outside the gene matches: 7. The CDR3 is 17 amino acids. CDR1 is SGHNT, CDR2 YYREEE, per germline (reference sequence). Written as DNA, the CDR3 is TGTGCCAGCAGCTTGGTTCCCGGACAGGGGGCTCACTATGGCTACACCTTC. As protein: CASSLVPGQGAHYGYTF.

The chain has TRBV6-1 and TRBJ1-1; possible D gene TRBD1, 6 bases. Trimming pared 6 bases from V and 1 base from J, leaving 9 bases between. The CDR3 is made up of 13 amino acids. From germline, CDR1 is MNHNS and CDR2 SASEGT. Here the CDR3 DNA reads TGTGCCAGCAGGGGGGCAGGGAACACTGAAGCTTTCTTT. It is translated as CASRGAGNTEAFF.

This clone was observed a single time. The chain uses TRBV7-9 and TRBJ2-3, with 8 positions matching TRBD2. Per germline, CDR1 SEHNR and CDR2 FQNEAQ (reference sequence). The CDR3 extends over 15 amino acids. J gave up 1 base and V 3 bases, and 3 bases lay outside the gene matches. The CDR3 here is CASSFGAGGTDTQYF. Here the CDR3 DNA reads TGTGCCAGCAGCTTTGGAGCGGGGGGCACAGATACGCAGTATTTT.

The CDR3 loop is CASSPGGGLNTEAFF. Here the CDR3 DNA reads TGTGCCAGCAGCCCCGGGGGGGGACTGAACACTGAAGCTTTCTTT. V usage is TRBV6-4 and J usage is TRBJ1-1; weak D call: TRBD1 (5 bases). Deletions cut 6 bases from V and 0 bases from J, with 14 bases between. In germline, CDR1 is MRHNA, CDR2 SNTAGT. This CDR3 spans 15 amino acids.

This chain joins TRBV29-1 and TRBJ2-5; no reliable D call. The ends were cut back, 0 bases at V and 9 bases at J, with 17 bases in the middle. The CDR3 is 14 residues long. Per germline, CDR1 SQVTM and CDR2 ANQGSEA. Here the CDR3 reads CSVEDHGMAVAQYF. In DNA, the CDR3 is TGCAGCGTTGAAGATCATGGCATGGCGGTGGCCCAGTACTTC.

This chain connects TRBV4-1 to TRBJ1-2; TRBD1 agrees at 7 bases. Germline assignment: CDR1 MGHRA and CDR2 YSYEKL. The CDR3 totals 13 residues. V dropped 3 bases and J dropped 3; count of bases not matched to a gene: 1. The CDR3 DNA is TGCGCCAGCAGCCAGGGGACAGACTATGGCTACACCTTC. It specifies CASSQGTDYGYTF.

This chain uses TRBV5-4 with TRBJ1-1, with D hard to call. The CDR3 loop spans 13 amino acids. V gave up 5 bases and J gave up 1 base, with 9 bases separating them. Germline CDR1 reads SGHNT; CDR2 reads YYREEE (reference sequence). The CDR3 spells CASRPGENTEAFF. CDR3 sequence (DNA): TGTGCCAGCAGACCCGGGGAGAACACTGAAGCTTTCTTT. Together with reference TRBV5-4 and TRBJ1-1, the CDR3 gives the full variable domain: ETGVTQSPTHLIKTRGQQVTLRCSSQSGHNTVSWYQQALGQGPQFIFQYYREEENGRGNFPPRFSGLQFPNYSSELNVNALELDDSALYLCASRPGENTEAFFGQGTRLTVV.

This rearrangement joins TRBV7-8 to TRBJ1-4; no reliable D call. The CDR3 is 13 residues long. Germline-derived CDR1 and CDR2 are SGHVS and FQNEAQ. The ends were cut back, 1 base at V and 7 bases at J, with 7 bases in the middle. The CDR3 sequence is CASSLGSGEKLFF. CDR3 in DNA: TGTGCCAGCAGCTTAGGGTCCGGTGAAAAACTGTTTTTT.

The V gene is TRBV5-1, the J gene TRBJ2-3; tentative D call: TRBD2 (5 bases). The CDR3 is 14 amino acids. The germline gives CDR1 SGHRS, CDR2 YFSETQ. The V and J ends lost 5 bases and 2 bases respectively, with 12 bases between them. This CDR3 reads CASRGREDTDTQYF. Here the CDR3 DNA reads TGCGCCAGCAGAGGACGGGAAGACACAGATACGCAGTATTTT. Complete variable domain (other parts from reference TRBV5-1 and TRBJ2-3): KAGVTQTPRYLIKTRGQQVTLSCSPISGHRSVSWYQQTPGQGLQFLFEYFSETQRNKGNFPGRFSGRQFSNSRSEMNVSTLELGDSALYLCASRGREDTDTQYFGPGTRLTVL.

The rearrangement links TRBV14 to TRBJ1-3; no clear D. Deletions cut 3 bases from V and 0 bases from J, with 12 bases between. The germline V gene has CDR1 SGHDN and CDR2 FVKESK. There are 16 residues in the CDR3. The CDR3 here is CASSQALRGSGNTIYF. For the CDR3, the DNA is TGTGCCAGCAGCCAGGCTCTGCGGGGCTCTGGAAACACCATATATTTT.

The CDR3 region is CAISVQGVQRGEAFF. Written as DNA, the CDR3 is TGTGCCATCAGTGTACAGGGGGTGCAGCGAGGTGAAGCTTTCTTT. The rearrangement uses TRBV10-3 and TRBJ1-1; 8 bases fit TRBD1. The CDR3 length is 15 residues. CDR1 ENHRY and CDR2 SYGVKD come from the germline V gene. V dropped 4 bases and J dropped 7; count of bases not matched to a gene: 11.

The chain combines TRBV10-2 with TRBJ2-3, with D perhaps TRBD2 (6 bases). CDR3 length: 13 amino acids. V was shortened by 4 bases and J by 6 bases, with 11 bases between the two germline ends. CDR1 and CDR2 (germline): WSHSY, SAAADI. The CDR3 bases are TGCGCCAGCAGTGTGAATGGAGGGGATACGCAGTATTTT. This codes for CASSVNGGDTQYF.

This chain joins TRBV4-1 and TRBJ2-7; D might be TRBD2 (7 bases). CDR1 MGHRA and CDR2 YSYEKL come from the germline V gene. The CDR3 totals 15 residues. V was shortened by 2 bases and J by 0 bases, with 11 bases between the two germline ends. CDR3: CASSQREGVSYEQYF. In DNA, the CDR3 is TGCGCCAGCAGCCAAAGGGAGGGGGTCTCCTACGAGCAGTACTTC.

The chain recombines TRBV6-1 with TRBJ1-2; D might be TRBD1 (5 bases). The V end lost 8 bases, the J end lost 3 bases, and 16 bases lay between the germline ends. Germline V lookup: CDR1 MNHNS, CDR2 SASEGT. The CDR3 consists of 14 residues. CDR3: CASSLDSSDYGYTF. CDR3 in DNA: TGTGCCAGCTCCCTAGACAGCTCCGACTATGGCTACACCTTC.

This chain's CDR3 is CASGLATTSFSADTQYF. The CDR3 DNA sequence: TGTGCTAGTGGTTTGGCCACGACTAGTTTTAGTGCGGATACGCAGTATTTT. The chain couples TRBV12-5 to TRBJ2-3; D is possibly TRBD2 (6 bases). CDR1 is LGHNT, CDR2 FRNRAP, per germline. Trimming left V 1 base short and J 6 bases short, with 20 bases between. The CDR3 covers 17 residues.